The present entry profiles one T cell receptor (beta chain) with its context. This record belongs to a study of T cell changes during pregnancy in multiple sclerosis. Profiled with immunoSEQ multiplex PCR; TCRdb holds only in-frame clones, not every one. The sample has fewer than 80,000 clones; 94% are singletons. V lost 6 bases and J 0 bases, leaving 9 bases between the germline ends. The CDR3 runs 13 residues. The V gene's germline CDR1 is SNHLY and CDR2 FYNNEI. This clonotype originated in a female donor with multiple sclerosis, enrolled in a pregnancy study. The sample consisted of CD4+ T cells from peripheral blood mononuclear cells, taken after pregnancy. The gene calls are TRBV2 and TRBJ2-7; D possibly corresponds to TRBD1 (5 bases). Here the CDR3 DNA reads TGTGCCAGCAGACAGGCCAGCTCCTACGAGCAGTACTTC. Translation: CASRQASSYEQYF.